This T cell receptor beta chain was obtained from a study of blood T cell repertoires in COVID-19 (dated by TCRdb to about 2020). Regarding the study in general: Collaborator samples came from the United States, Italy and Spain and covered acute and convalescent phases of COVID-19. The prospective study material was composed of cDNA or gDNA derived from T cells, B-cell-depleted T cells, or PBMCs. The dataset comprised deeply sampled blood TCRbeta repertoires from subjects exposed to, actively infected with, or recovered from COVID-19. The repertoires were made available in a free public database intended to serve as a resource for research on the immune response to SARS-CoV-2. Samples came from the ongoing ImmuneRACE study (first 160 participants) plus 1,254 subjects from 6 global collaborators. The sample metadata nearly always contained a de-identified subject ID, COVID-19 status, age in years and sex. Where available, HLA class I and class II types were taken from metadata supplied by the sample provider and were not determined by assay-based typing.

In regard to this clone: Its antigen target is currently unknown. Per-base quality was not reported, and no clone a single base away is much larger than it.

The immunoSEQ Assay, a bias-controlled multiplex PCR, was used to amplify TCRbeta CDR3 regions from genomic DNA. The source study handled its data this way. Nucleated cell counts per sample were estimated from amplification of reference gene primers within the assay. To quantify the absolute abundance of each unique TCRbeta CDR3 rearrangement, sequence reads were collapsed and filtered. For each sample, productive Simpson clonality was calculated as the square root of Simpson's diversity index across productive rearrangements. TCRdb provides this immuneACCESS table in a form limited to in-frame rearrangements. Some clones are lacking; in checked studies, under half of them reflect an unresolved V gene, and why the rest are absent is not known. V, J and clone size reflect that table, while D and trimming were determined from the DNA. The sample has around 170,000 clones on record, around 89% of them singletons. 20% to 30% of the sample belongs to the ten largest clones.

Collaborating institutions collected whole blood in K2EDTA tubes following their own protocols. For TCRbeta analysis, collaborator samples were shipped as frozen whole blood, as isolated PBMCs, or as DNA extracted from either sample type. Results the study describes overall, beyond this receptor: The quantity of clinical and demographic metadata differed by source and by participant and was supplied without curation.

Input material: peripheral blood. This receptor was identified in a man in his 60s with acute or convalescent COVID-19.

In nucleotides, the sequence is TGTGCCAGCCGGTGGGCCCCCCGGCGTAGCAATCAGCCCCAGCATTTT. Translation gives CASRWAPRRSNQPQHF. The chain joins TRBV2 to TRBJ1-5, with the D gene too uncertain to name. From the germline V gene, CDR1 is SNHLY and CDR2 is FYNNEI. V was cut back by 8 bases and J by 0 bases, leaving a gap of 17 bases between them. From cysteine to phenylalanine, the CDR3 is 16 amino acids long. Only the CDR3 DNA stays, 48 bases, in frame from base 1.